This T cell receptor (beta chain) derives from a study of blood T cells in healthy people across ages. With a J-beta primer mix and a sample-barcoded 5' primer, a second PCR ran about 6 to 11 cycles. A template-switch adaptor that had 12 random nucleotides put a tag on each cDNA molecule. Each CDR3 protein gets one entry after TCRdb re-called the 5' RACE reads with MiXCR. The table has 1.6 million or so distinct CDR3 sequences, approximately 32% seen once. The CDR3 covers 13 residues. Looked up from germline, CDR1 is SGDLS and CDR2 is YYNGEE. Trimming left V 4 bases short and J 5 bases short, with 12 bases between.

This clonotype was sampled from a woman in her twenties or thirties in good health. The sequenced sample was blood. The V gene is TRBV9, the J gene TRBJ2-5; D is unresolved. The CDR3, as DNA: TGTGCCAGCAGCCGGGCGGAGTACGAGACCCAGTACTTC. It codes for CASSRAEYETQYF.